Detailed here is one T cell receptor beta chain. Antigen: not known. These data originate in a study of CD4 T cells in relation to SARS-CoV-2 and coronaviruses. V was shortened by 2 bases and J by 5 bases, with 12 bases between the two germline ends. Germline values: CDR1 SGHVS, CDR2 FQNEAQ. This CDR3 has 14 residues. Sequencing was performed with immunoSEQ multiplex PCR; in TCRdb, only in-frame clones are kept and a portion is missing. The sample includes about 29,000 clones, 75% to 80% of them seen just once. CD4+ T cells from unexposed donors were obtained before the COVID-19 pandemic (2011-2018). Isolation of CD4+ T cells took place after about 9 days in culture.

The sample taken for sequencing was CD4+ T cells from PBMCs, cultured in vitro. The chain employs TRBV7-8 and TRBJ2-5; D ambiguous. The source is a human donor in good health. CDR3 bases: TGTGCCAGCAGCTTATCGGGCTTCCGGGAGACCCAGTACTTC. Residues: CASSLSGFRETQYF.